This TCR beta chain was obtained from a study of T cells in Graves' hyperthyroidism and ophthalmopathy. Study outcomes and limitations: Ophthalmopathy onset followed model prediction by a median around 6.9 months.

The CDR3 sequence is 15 residues long. Germline V lookup: CDR1 DFQATT, CDR2 SNEGSKA (reference sequence). V was clipped by 2 bases and J by 4 bases; unmatched bases: 8. Remarks on this clonotype: Its target is unknown.

Diagnosis of hyperthyroidism was new in patients aged 18 to 65, and its duration was under 2 months. From RNA transcripts, TCR beta CDR3 regions were amplified. First-round RT-PCR with HTBI primers amplified the TCR CDR3 region. TCRdb reprocessed the multiplex PCR reads via MiXCR and lists one record per CDR3 protein. The table lists about 380,000 distinct CDR3 sequences, less than 15% of them singletons, with 20% in the top ten. The source material was blood. The sequence came from a man younger than 40 with Graves' hyperthyroidism that later progressed to Graves' ophthalmopathy. The V and J genes are TRBV20-1 and TRBJ2-5, with 9 bases matching TRBD1. The CDR3: CSARTPWTGVETQYF. The DNA for the CDR3 is TGCAGTGCTAGAACCCCCTGGACAGGGGTAGAGACCCAGTACTTC.